A selection of T cell receptor beta chains follows, all from one sample in a study of T-cell memory formation after mild COVID-19. TCRdb re-derived calls from the 5' RACE reads in MiXCR, one entry per CDR3 protein. This table has around 410,000 distinct CDR3 sequences, about 25% appearing once. Source material: PBMCs or a T cell subset sorted from them (not recorded which). The receptors shown here come from an adult woman who had mild COVID-19 (a few samples of this study predate the infection). Cell type and time point are not known. The CDR3 runs from the conserved cysteine through the conserved F or W. The order of the fields is J gene, V gene, CDR3 protein.

TRBJ2-5	TRBV3-1	CASSQEVAPETQYF
TRBJ2-3	TRBV6-5	CASSYTTSLTDTQYF
TRBJ2-3	TRBV5-4	CASSLARGGPTDTQYF
TRBJ2-3	TRBV12-3/TRBV12-4	CASSLAGGPPDTQYF
TRBJ2-2	TRBV3-1	CASSQVGLTGELFF
TRBJ2-1	TRBV5-1	CASSHFWSSYNEQFF
TRBJ2-5	TRBV2	CASSEIGETQYF
TRBJ2-3	TRBV24-1	CATSDQREDVDTQYF
TRBJ1-1	TRBV29-1	CSVDRVNTEAFF
TRBJ2-5	TRBV9	CASSPRTGEETQYF
TRBJ1-2	TRBV4-2	CASSQDGQGDYGYTF
TRBJ2-7	TRBV5-1	CASSLGLGVYEQYF
TRBJ2-7	TRBV18	CASSPVSTGREFYEQYF
TRBJ2-1	TRBV5-5	CASSLATSSNEQFF
TRBJ2-3	TRBV5-1	CASSLPQRTDTQYF
TRBJ2-1	TRBV9	CASSPSAGSGDEQFF
TRBJ1-2	TRBV7-2	CASSRTGEVYGYTF
TRBJ2-7	TRBV6-2/TRBV6-3	CASSNPGTGRDEQYF
TRBJ2-3	TRBV7-2	CASRPGSGRAADTQYF
TRBJ2-2	TRBV2	CASSIASSNTGELFF
TRBJ2-7	TRBV29-1	CSVALLDVPREQYF
TRBJ2-7	TRBV3-1	CASSGSWGASYEQYF
TRBJ2-2	TRBV29-1	CSVEDLSSGRAPGELFF
TRBJ2-3	TRBV13	CASSPRTGSGTDTQYF
TRBJ2-3	TRBV20-1	CSARDSGSSTDTQYF
TRBJ2-1	TRBV24-1	CATSDLMDFGNEQFF
TRBJ2-3	TRBV12-3/TRBV12-4	CASSSTGMGTDTQYF
TRBJ1-1	TRBV27	CASSLSTGGNTEAFF
TRBJ2-3	TRBV20-1	CSARDRVASSTQYF
TRBJ2-7	TRBV6-5	CASSYEGAGEQYF
TRBJ2-2	TRBV29-1	CSVTLTSGVGGELFF
TRBJ2-3	TRBV7-6	CASSFTPSSGSQDTQYF
TRBJ2-1	TRBV11-2	CASTGGTSGRLGEQFF
TRBJ1-2	TRBV18	CASSPQGQGEWYGYTF
TRBJ2-1	TRBV20-1	CSAAGTSVSEQFF
TRBJ2-5	TRBV24-1	CATSDPPVRGLQETQYF
TRBJ1-2	TRBV12-3/TRBV12-4	CASSALPGQHINYGYTF
TRBJ2-1	TRBV6-5	CASSPRDRVADEQFF
TRBJ1-2	TRBV20-1	CSARNGGRPGKNYGYTF
TRBJ1-6	TRBV5-1	CASSLQLTRSDSPLHF